This T cell receptor (beta chain) was recovered during a study of monozygotic twins with inflammatory bowel disease. TCRdb reanalyzed the 5' RACE reads and collapses them to one entry per CDR3 protein, without DNA. The sample has more than 350,000 distinct CDR3 sequences. Turning to this clonotype: Its antigen is unidentified.

Blood samples measuring roughly 2.3 ml were taken per donor. Findings of the study overall: Twins with IBD were found to have lower TCRbeta diversity (inverse Simpson) than healthy co-twins. Other individuals had fewer clonotypes in common with IBD patients than with healthy twins, especially with disease activity. Among twins, concordant and discordant pairs did not differ in repertoire similarity, possibly from limited power.

The CDR3 sequence is 15 residues long. Input material: blood. The TCR comes from a human donor with ulcerative colitis or Crohn's disease, or a healthy co-twin of an affected twin (not recorded which). This rearrangement joins TRBV5-3 to TRBJ2-1. TRBV5-3 belongs to the ORF category, with a function that is uncertain. Here the CDR3 reads CARSLTGPSTNEQFF.